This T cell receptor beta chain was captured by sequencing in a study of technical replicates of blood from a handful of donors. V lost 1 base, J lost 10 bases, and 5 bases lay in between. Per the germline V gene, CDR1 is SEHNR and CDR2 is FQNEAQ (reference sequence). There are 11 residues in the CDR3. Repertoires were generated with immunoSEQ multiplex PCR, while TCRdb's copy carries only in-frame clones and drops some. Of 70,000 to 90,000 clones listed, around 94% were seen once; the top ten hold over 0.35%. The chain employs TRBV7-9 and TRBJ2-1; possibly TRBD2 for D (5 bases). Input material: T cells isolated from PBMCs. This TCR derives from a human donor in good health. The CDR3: CASSLEREQFF. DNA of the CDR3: TGTGCCAGCAGCTTAGAGCGGGAGCAGTTCTTC.